Listed below are T cell receptor beta chains from one sample, sequenced in a study of metastatic and nonmetastatic thyroid tumors. MiXCR re-clonotyped the PCR reads for TCRdb. The sample consists of approximately 38,000 clones, 20% to 30% of them appearing once. Sequenced input: blood. The receptor source for this set is a female donor with papillary thyroid cancer or a benign thyroid nodule (not recorded which). Some clones in this sample may be carry-over from other donors' samples. Both conserved end residues are part of each CDR3. Only some rows state a clone size, as once, few, many or a class for expanded clones.

length	size	V	J	CDR3
17	-	TRBV28	TRBJ1-3	CASSLRQGAFSGNTIYF
14	medium-sized	TRBV6-1	TRBJ2-7	CASTKPGGMSEQYF
14	many	TRBV11-3	TRBJ2-4	CASNRWSAERVQYF
15	many	TRBV6-4	TRBJ2-7	CASSASGGGNYEQYF
16	many	TRBV19	TRBJ1-1	CASSMHRGRMNTEAFF
16	-	TRBV6-1	TRBJ1-6	CASSRMGTGGNSPLHF
17	few	TRBV12-3/TRBV12-4	TRBJ2-3	CASSARQLELSTDTQYF
13	many	TRBV9	TRBJ1-2	CASSVGSGYGYTF
17	-	TRBV5-1	TRBJ2-7	CASSPLKRTGEGGEQYF
14	-	TRBV6-1	TRBJ2-7	CASRGTRGALEQYF
14	-	TRBV7-2	TRBJ1-2	CASSLDLGRGGYTF
13	many	TRBV12-3/TRBV12-4	TRBJ1-5	CASSLGSDQPQHF
14	once	TRBV5-1	TRBJ2-3	CASSLGQTTDTQYF
14	many	TRBV14	TRBJ2-1	CASSQRQGGNEQFF
14	many	TRBV19	TRBJ2-1	CASAAGWRSNEQFF
14	-	TRBV28	TRBJ1-2	CASSETGTSYGYTF
15	few	TRBV2	TRBJ2-5	CASSEALAGVETQYF
16	many	TRBV4-1	TRBJ2-7	CASSQEDREVGYEQYF
16	many	TRBV20-1	TRBJ2-3	CSARDPTSGRSDTQYF
14	-	TRBV6-4	TRBJ1-1	CASSPLPGQGQAFF
15	many	TRBV6-5	TRBJ2-5	CASSFSSFGQETQYF
13	-	TRBV30	TRBJ1-1	CAWSPGQGGKAFF
13	-	TRBV6-1	TRBJ2-7	CASNVDTKHEQYF
14	-	TRBV2	TRBJ1-6	CASSAWGNNSPLHF
16	many	TRBV2	TRBJ2-4	CASSAGPGPPQNIQYF
15	many	TRBV6-2/TRBV6-3	TRBJ2-2	CASSTSGGDTGELFF
11	-	TRBV6-1	TRBJ2-7	CAIRGYYEQYF
12	many	TRBV12-3/TRBV12-4	TRBJ1-1	CASSLPFTEAFF
14	-	TRBV3-1	TRBJ2-2	CASSQGKPTGELFF
12	many	TRBV20-1	TRBJ2-3	CSGSGGADTQYF
15	many	TRBV12-5	TRBJ2-3	CASGQAGVGGDTQYF
14	few	TRBV19	TRBJ2-5	CASSREGRRETQYF
14	-	TRBV4-1	TRBJ1-6	CASSQVVPGAPIHF
14	-	TRBV19	TRBJ2-2	CASSQPGATGELFF
14	-	TRBV7-9	TRBJ2-7	CAGSLEGGFYEQYF
14	-	TRBV20-1	TRBJ1-2	CSSVLWDRNYGYTF